One sample yielded the 2 T cell receptor beta chains listed below, sequenced in a study of spatial heterogeneity in lung cancer. Time point meaning: sample taken at primary tumor resection. MiXCR, applied by TCRdb to the 5' RACE reads, yields one record per CDR3 protein. The sample lists fewer than 1,500 distinct CDR3 sequences, about a sixth seen once, with approximately 36% in the top ten. Antigens for these TCRs are unknown. General study points: Counts that tracked tumor mutation counts were those of expanded intratumoral alpha and beta TCRs.

Sequences were derived from lung tumor tissue, sampled at surgery. The receptors were sampled from a male donor with early-stage non-small cell lung cancer.

This clonotype was detected many times. In a library made to pick up alpha chains, this beta chain is a stray read with a size that means little. This chain links TRBV6-5 with TRBJ2-7; no definite D call. V was shortened by 0 bases and J by 6 bases, with 9 bases between the two germline ends. This CDR3 comprises 13 residues. The germline V gene encodes CDR1 MNHEY and CDR2 SVGAGI. The CDR3 reads CASSYSGNIEQYF. CDR3 nucleotides: TGTGCCAGCAGTTACTCCGGTAATATCGAGCAGTACTTC.

The table lists this clonotype with many counts. This beta chain slipped into a library made for alpha chains as a stray read, so its size is not meaningful. The chain couples TRBV7-8 to TRBJ2-3; no clear D gene. V lost 3 bases and J 3 bases, leaving 7 bases between the germline ends. This CDR3 has 13 amino acids. Germline V CDR1 and CDR2: SGHVS, FQNEAQ. As DNA, the CDR3 is TGTGCCAGCAGCTTGAAGTGGACAGATACGCAGTATTTT. Translated: CASSLKWTDTQYF.